This is a list of T cell receptor beta chains from one sample in a study of T-cell reconstitution after alpha-beta-depleted transplantation in children. TCRdb independently ran MiXCR on the PCR reads; one entry per CDR3 protein. The sample lists under 20,000 distinct CDR3 sequences, around 8% occurring once. Sequencing was performed on PBMCs, mostly from graft donor cells, taken 60 days after TCRalphabeta/CD19-depleted stem cell transplant. The receptors derive from a boy in the first two years of life who had a stem cell transplant for Wiskott-Aldrich syndrome, so the T cells may come from the graft donor. Each CDR3 is given with its conserved first and last residue. A D gene is named only where the DNA matches it firmly. A clone size is listed for some rows: how often the clone was seen (once, few, many), or a class if it is expanded.

clone_size: many; v_call: TRBV10-3; d_call: TRBD2; j_call: TRBJ2-5; cdr3_nt: TGTGCCATCACGGGAGGGGTCCAGGAGACCCAGTACTTC; cdr3_aa: CAITGGVQETQYF
clone_size: few; v_call: TRBV20-1; d_call: NA; j_call: TRBJ2-1; cdr3_nt: TGCAGTGTCCCCTTAAGCCGGCTAGCCAATGAGCAGTTCTTC; cdr3_aa: CSVPLSRLANEQFF
clone_size: many; v_call: TRBV24-1; d_call: NA; j_call: TRBJ1-2; cdr3_nt: TGTGCCACCAGTGATCTGCAGGGTGGCTACACCTTC; cdr3_aa: CATSDLQGGYTF
clone_size: many; v_call: TRBV7-9; d_call: NA; j_call: TRBJ2-2; cdr3_nt: TGTGCCAGCAGCTTAGCGTTTCAGGGGAACACCGGGGAGCTGTTTTTT; cdr3_aa: CASSLAFQGNTGELFF
clone_size: many; v_call: TRBV18; d_call: NA; j_call: TRBJ2-5; cdr3_nt: TGTGCCAGCTCACCAACGACGGAGACCCAGTACTTC; cdr3_aa: CASSPTTETQYF
clone_size: many; v_call: TRBV5-1; d_call: TRBD1; j_call: TRBJ1-5; cdr3_nt: TGCGCCAGCAGCGAGGGGACAGGGGGCTATCAGCCCCAGCATTTT; cdr3_aa: CASSEGTGGYQPQHF
clone_size: many; v_call: TRBV7-9; d_call: NA; j_call: TRBJ1-1; cdr3_nt: TGTGCCAGCAGCGAGGGGGGACGGACGAACACTGAAGCTTTCTTT; cdr3_aa: CASSEGGRTNTEAFF
clone_size: many; v_call: TRBV18; d_call: NA; j_call: TRBJ1-2; cdr3_nt: TGTGCCAGCTCATCTCAGGGTGGAGGATATGGCTACACCTTC; cdr3_aa: CASSSQGGGYGYTF
clone_size: few; v_call: TRBV6-5; d_call: NA; j_call: TRBJ1-6; cdr3_nt: TGTGCCAGCACCATCAGGGGTATTGGTTCACCCCTCCACTTT; cdr3_aa: CASTIRGIGSPLHF
clone_size: many; v_call: TRBV7-2; d_call: NA; j_call: TRBJ2-2; cdr3_nt: TGTGCCAGCAGCTTGGGTCCCGGGGAGCTGTTTTTT; cdr3_aa: CASSLGPGELFF
clone_size: many; v_call: TRBV7-7; d_call: TRBD1; j_call: TRBJ1-5; cdr3_nt: TGTGCCAGCAGACGGGACAGGGATAGCAATCAGCCCCAGCATTTT; cdr3_aa: CASRRDRDSNQPQHF
clone_size: many; v_call: TRBV20-1; d_call: NA; j_call: TRBJ2-7; cdr3_nt: TGCAGTGCTAGATTCAGGGCGGATTCCTACGAGCAGTACTTC; cdr3_aa: CSARFRADSYEQYF
clone_size: many; v_call: TRBV7-9; d_call: TRBD2; j_call: TRBJ2-1; cdr3_nt: TGTGCCAGCAGCATTAGCGGGACCTCCTACAATGAGCAGTTCTTC; cdr3_aa: CASSISGTSYNEQFF
clone_size: many; v_call: TRBV12-3/TRBV12-4; d_call: NA; j_call: TRBJ2-3; cdr3_nt: TGTGCCAGCAGTTTACGACACACAGATACGCAGTATTTT; cdr3_aa: CASSLRHTDTQYF
clone_size: many; v_call: TRBV12-3/TRBV12-4; d_call: TRBD1; j_call: TRBJ2-4; cdr3_nt: TGTGCCAGCAGTTTCCTAGGGGGCTGGGGCAAAAACATTCAGTACTTC; cdr3_aa: CASSFLGGWGKNIQYF
clone_size: many; v_call: TRBV12-5; d_call: NA; j_call: TRBJ2-2; cdr3_nt: TGTGCTAGTGGTTTCGTCCTAACGGCGGAGAACACCGGGGAGCTGTTTTTT; cdr3_aa: CASGFVLTAENTGELFF
clone_size: NA; v_call: TRBV7-6; d_call: TRBD1; j_call: TRBJ2-2; cdr3_nt: TGTGCCAGCAGCCTCCTCGACAGGGCTAACGGGGAGCTGTTTTTT; cdr3_aa: CASSLLDRANGELFF
clone_size: many; v_call: TRBV4-2; d_call: NA; j_call: TRBJ1-4; cdr3_nt: TGTGCCAGCAGCCTCGATACCGGGCACTCAGGACCCACAACTAATGAAAAACTGTTTTTT; cdr3_aa: CASSLDTGHSGPTTNEKLFF
clone_size: few; v_call: TRBV4-1; d_call: NA; j_call: TRBJ1-1; cdr3_nt: TGCGCCAGCAGCCAAAAACAGTCTAAGGACACTGAAGCTTTCTTT; cdr3_aa: CASSQKQSKDTEAFF
clone_size: NA; v_call: TRBV6-1; d_call: NA; j_call: TRBJ2-3; cdr3_nt: TGTGCCAGCAGAAAGGGCGGGATTGATACGCAGTATTTT; cdr3_aa: CASRKGGIDTQYF
clone_size: many; v_call: TRBV20-1; d_call: NA; j_call: TRBJ2-3; cdr3_nt: TGCAGTGCTTTTCATGCTAGCACAGATACGCAGTATTTT; cdr3_aa: CSAFHASTDTQYF
clone_size: many; v_call: TRBV20-1; d_call: NA; j_call: TRBJ2-5; cdr3_nt: TGCAGTGCTAGTCTCGCGGGAAGGGAGACCCAGTACTTC; cdr3_aa: CSASLAGRETQYF
clone_size: many; v_call: TRBV5-5; d_call: NA; j_call: TRBJ1-2; cdr3_nt: TGTGCCAGCACCCACCAACATGGACGGATCTATGGCTACACCTTC; cdr3_aa: CASTHQHGRIYGYTF